This T cell receptor (beta chain) originates from a study of CD8+ T cells in alopecia areata. Broader study findings: The study found tofacitinib significantly decreased scalp clonality and expanded CD8+ clones among the top 100. On tofacitinib, scalp and blood still held many of the expanded lesional clones.

Treatment in this sample: oral pan-JAK inhibitor, 5-10 mg twice daily. Alopecia areata patients had lesional scalp punch biopsies and peripheral blood taken from them. Reverse transcription of extracted RNA yielded cDNA, which provided the sequencing template. Measured with immunoSEQ multiplex PCR; TCRdb has only the in-frame clones, and not every one. The table shows 150,000 to 200,000 clones, with approximately 61% occurring only once. Details on this clone: Antigen specificity is unknown.

Sequences were derived from CD4+ T cells sorted from blood, sampled at week 24, from a patient treated with tofacitinib. The origin of this receptor is a human donor with alopecia areata.

The CDR3 DNA sequence: TGCAGCGCCGACTTGGGGCCCGGGGAGCTGTTTTTT. Translation gives CSADLGPGELFF. The V gene is TRBV29-1, the J gene TRBJ2-2; D perhaps matches TRBD1 (5 bases). Germline CDR1 is SQVTM and CDR2 is ANQGSEA. This CDR3 contains 12 residues. Trimming shortened V by 7 bases and J by 6 bases, and 12 bases separated the two germline ends.